The 7 T cell receptor beta chains below were found in one sample sequenced in a study of T cell responses to AZD1222 COVID-19 vaccine. This table comes from immunoSEQ multiplex PCR, and its TCRdb copy is limited to in-frame clones, with some not included. The sample shows about 180,000 clones, over 85% of them seen only once. The specimen comprised peripheral blood, sampled 28 days after the second dose of the MenACWY control vaccine. These receptors were collected from an adult who received the MenACWY meningococcal vaccine as a control.

This chain uses TRBV4-3 with TRBJ1-3, with 11 bases matching TRBD1. Germline CDR1 and CDR2: LGHNA and YSLEER. With V trimmed by 0 bases and J by 2 bases, 0 bases remained unmatched. CDR3 length equals 16 residues. The chain's CDR3 is CASSQEDRGPGNTIYF. The CDR3 nucleotides read TGCGCCAGCAGCCAAGAGGACAGGGGGCCTGGAAACACCATATATTTT.

The chain has TRBV28 and TRBJ1-1, with D possibly TRBD1 on 5 matching bases. The CDR3 runs 16 residues. From germline, CDR1 is MDHEN and CDR2 SYDVKM. V dropped 3 bases and J dropped 11 bases, with 25 bases sitting between them. CDR3 region: CASSLGGRPGLQAAFF. The CDR3 DNA reads as TGTGCCAGCAGTTTGGGGGGACGGCCGGGCCTTCAAGCGGCTTTCTTT.

CDR3 loop: CASSPLGGGTEAFF. The CDR3 region has the DNA TGTGCCAGCAGTCCCCTAGGGGGAGGGACTGAAGCTTTCTTT. The chain links TRBV6-6 to TRBJ1-1; D possibly corresponds to TRBD1 (6 bases). Per germline, CDR1 MNHNY and CDR2 SVGAGI (reference sequence). The V end was cut by 5 bases, the J end by 5 bases, with 15 bases between. CDR3 length equals 14 residues.

The gene calls are TRBV7-2 and TRBJ1-6; 7 nucleotides match TRBD1. V lost 3 bases and J lost 7; bases outside the gene matches: 6. Germline lookup yields CDR1 SGHTA and CDR2 FQGNSA. The CDR3 runs to 15 residues. The CDR3, as DNA: TGTGCCAGCAGCTTCGACAGGGCAAACAATTCACCCCTCCACTTT. Protein: CASSFDRANNSPLHF.

This sequence joins TRBV28 and TRBJ1-3, with D possibly matching TRBD1 (6 bases). V was shortened by 6 bases and J by 3 bases, with 15 bases between the two germline ends. The CDR3 length is 15 residues. The V gene's germline CDR1 is MDHEN and CDR2 SYDVKM. DNA of the CDR3: TGTGCCAGCAGGCTACCCCCAGGGGTTGGAAACACCATATATTTT. Translating it yields CASRLPPGVGNTIYF.

The CDR3 is CASSQLIIAKNIQYF. CDR3 nucleotide sequence: TGTGCCAGCAGCCAATTAATAATAGCCAAAAACATTCAGTACTTC. The chain employs TRBV7-2 and TRBJ2-4; D remains unclear. Trimming pared 5 bases from V and 0 bases from J, leaving 11 bases between. CDR3 size: 15 residues. Germline V gene data show CDR1 as SGHTA and CDR2 as FQGNSA.

The chain uses TRBV18 and TRBJ2-7; D not certain. Germline loops: CDR1 KGHSH, CDR2 LQKENI. Trimming shortened V by 3 bases and J by 1 base, and 10 bases separated the two germline ends. The CDR3 is made up of 14 amino acids. This chain's CDR3 is CASSPQARSYEQYF. The CDR3 DNA sequence: TGTGCCAGCTCACCCCAGGCGCGGTCCTACGAGCAGTACTTC.